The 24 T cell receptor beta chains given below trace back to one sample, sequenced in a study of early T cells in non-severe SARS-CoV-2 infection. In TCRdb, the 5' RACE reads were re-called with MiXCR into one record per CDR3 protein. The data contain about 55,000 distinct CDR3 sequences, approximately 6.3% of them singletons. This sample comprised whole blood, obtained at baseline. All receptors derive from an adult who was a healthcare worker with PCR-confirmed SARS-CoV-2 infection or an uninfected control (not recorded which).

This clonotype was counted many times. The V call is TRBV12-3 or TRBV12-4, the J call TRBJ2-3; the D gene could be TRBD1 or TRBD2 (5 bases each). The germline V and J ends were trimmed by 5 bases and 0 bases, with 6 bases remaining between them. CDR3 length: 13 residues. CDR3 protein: CASSGGSTDTQYF. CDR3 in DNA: TGTGCCAGCAGTGGGGGTAGCACAGATACGCAGTATTTT.

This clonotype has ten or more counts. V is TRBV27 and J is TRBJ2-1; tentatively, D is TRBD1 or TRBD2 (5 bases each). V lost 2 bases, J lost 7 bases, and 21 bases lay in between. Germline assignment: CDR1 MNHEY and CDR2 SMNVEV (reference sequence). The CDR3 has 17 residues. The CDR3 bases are TGTGCCAGCAGTTTAGGATCTAGGTCGTGGGGGAAGAATGAGCAGTTCTTC. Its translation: CASSLGSRSWGKNEQFF.

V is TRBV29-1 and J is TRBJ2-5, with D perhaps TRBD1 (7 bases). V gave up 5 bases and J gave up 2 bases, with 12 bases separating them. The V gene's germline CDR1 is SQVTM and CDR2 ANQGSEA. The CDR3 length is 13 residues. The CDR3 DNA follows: TGCAGCGTTAACAGGGGAGGTCAAGAGACCCAGTACTTC. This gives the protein CSVNRGGQETQYF.

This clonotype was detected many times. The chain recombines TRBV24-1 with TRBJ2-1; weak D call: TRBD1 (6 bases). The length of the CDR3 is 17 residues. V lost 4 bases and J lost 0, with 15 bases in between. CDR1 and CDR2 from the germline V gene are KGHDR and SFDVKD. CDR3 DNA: TGTGCCACCAGTGACCCCCCCGGCAGGGGCTCCTACAATGAGCAGTTCTTC. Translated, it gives CATSDPPGRGSYNEQFF.

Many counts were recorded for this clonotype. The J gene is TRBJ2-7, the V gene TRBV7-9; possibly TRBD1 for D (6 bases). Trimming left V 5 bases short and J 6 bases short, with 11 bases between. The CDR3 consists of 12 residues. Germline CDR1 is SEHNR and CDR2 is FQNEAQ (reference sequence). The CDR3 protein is CASSPQGFEQYF. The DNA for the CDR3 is TGTGCCAGCAGCCCACAGGGCTTCGAGCAGTACTTC.

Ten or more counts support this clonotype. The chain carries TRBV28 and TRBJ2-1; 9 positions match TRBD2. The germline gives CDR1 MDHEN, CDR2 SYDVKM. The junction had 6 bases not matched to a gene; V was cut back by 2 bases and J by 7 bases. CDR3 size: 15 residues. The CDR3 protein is CASSLRASGVNEQFF. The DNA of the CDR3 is TGTGCCAGCAGTTTAAGGGCTAGCGGGGTGAATGAGCAGTTCTTC.

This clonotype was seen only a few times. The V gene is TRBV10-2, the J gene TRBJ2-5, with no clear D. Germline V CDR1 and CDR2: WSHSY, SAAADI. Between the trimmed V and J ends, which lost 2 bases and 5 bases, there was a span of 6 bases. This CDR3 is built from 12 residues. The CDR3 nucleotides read TGCGCCAGCAGTGAGCAACGGGAGACCCAGTACTTC. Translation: CASSEQRETQYF.

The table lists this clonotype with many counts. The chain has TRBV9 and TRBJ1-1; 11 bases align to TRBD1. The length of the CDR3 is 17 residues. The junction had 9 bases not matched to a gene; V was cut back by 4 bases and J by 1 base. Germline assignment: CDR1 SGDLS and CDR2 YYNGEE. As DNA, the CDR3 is TGTGCCAGCAGCAGGGGACAGGGGGACGAGGAGAACACTGAAGCTTTCTTT. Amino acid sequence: CASSRGQGDEENTEAFF.

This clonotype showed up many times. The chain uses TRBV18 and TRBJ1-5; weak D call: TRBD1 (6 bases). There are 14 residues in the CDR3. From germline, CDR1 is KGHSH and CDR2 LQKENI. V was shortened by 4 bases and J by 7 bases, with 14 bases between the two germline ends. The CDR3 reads CASSLSGEEQPQHF. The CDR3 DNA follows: TGTGCCAGCTCACTTTCAGGGGAGGAACAGCCCCAGCATTTT.

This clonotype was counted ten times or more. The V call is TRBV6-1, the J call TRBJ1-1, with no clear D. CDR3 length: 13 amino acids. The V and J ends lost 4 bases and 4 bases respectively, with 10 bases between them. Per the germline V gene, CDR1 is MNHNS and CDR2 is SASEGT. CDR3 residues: CASSVTRGTEAFF. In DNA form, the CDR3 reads TGTGCCAGCAGTGTAACGAGAGGCACTGAAGCTTTCTTT.

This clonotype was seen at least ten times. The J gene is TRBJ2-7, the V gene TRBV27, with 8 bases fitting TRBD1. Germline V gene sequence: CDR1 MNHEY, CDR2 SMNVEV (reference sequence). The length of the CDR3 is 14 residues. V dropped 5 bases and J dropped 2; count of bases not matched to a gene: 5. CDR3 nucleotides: TGTGCCAGCAGTCCCGACAGGGGTCCCTACGAGCAGTACTTC. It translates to CASSPDRGPYEQYF.

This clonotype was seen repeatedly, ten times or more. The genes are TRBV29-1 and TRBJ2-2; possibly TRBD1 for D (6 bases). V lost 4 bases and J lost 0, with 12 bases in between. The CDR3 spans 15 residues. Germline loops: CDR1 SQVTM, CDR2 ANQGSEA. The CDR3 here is CSVGPGTPNTGELFF. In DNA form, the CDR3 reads TGCAGCGTTGGTCCCGGGACACCGAACACCGGGGAGCTGTTTTTT.

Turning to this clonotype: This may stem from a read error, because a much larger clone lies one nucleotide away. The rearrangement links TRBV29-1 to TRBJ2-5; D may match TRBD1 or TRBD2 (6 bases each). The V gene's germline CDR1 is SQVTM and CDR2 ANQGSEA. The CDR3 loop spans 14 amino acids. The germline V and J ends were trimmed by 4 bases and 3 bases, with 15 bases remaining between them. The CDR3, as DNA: TGCAGCGTTGTTTCGGGGGCCATCAAAGAGACCCAGTACTTC. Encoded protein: CSVVSGAIKETQYF.

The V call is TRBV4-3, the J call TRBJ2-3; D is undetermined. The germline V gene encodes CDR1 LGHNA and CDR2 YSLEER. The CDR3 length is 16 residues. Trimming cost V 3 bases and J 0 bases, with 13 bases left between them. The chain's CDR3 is CASSQVIGGSTDTQYF. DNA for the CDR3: TGCGCCAGCAGCCAGGTCATTGGTGGAAGCACAGATACGCAGTATTTT.

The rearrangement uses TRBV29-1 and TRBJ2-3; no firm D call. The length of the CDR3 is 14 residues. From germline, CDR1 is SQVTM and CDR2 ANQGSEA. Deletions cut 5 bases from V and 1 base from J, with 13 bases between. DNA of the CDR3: TGCAGCGTTTGGCCGATCCCGGGCACAGATACGCAGTATTTT. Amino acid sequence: CSVWPIPGTDTQYF.

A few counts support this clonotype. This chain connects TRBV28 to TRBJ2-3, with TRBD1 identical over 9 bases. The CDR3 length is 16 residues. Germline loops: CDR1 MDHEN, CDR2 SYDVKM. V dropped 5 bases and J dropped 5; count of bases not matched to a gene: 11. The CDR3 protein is CASSLFRTGARDTQYF. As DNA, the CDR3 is TGTGCCAGCAGTCTCTTCCGGACAGGGGCTAGAGATACGCAGTATTTT.

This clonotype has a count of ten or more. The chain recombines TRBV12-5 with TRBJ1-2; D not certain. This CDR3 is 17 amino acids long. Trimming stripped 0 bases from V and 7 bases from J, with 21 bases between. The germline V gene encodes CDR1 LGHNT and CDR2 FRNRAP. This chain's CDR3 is CASGLVLSPAGVGGYTF. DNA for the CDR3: TGTGCTAGTGGTTTGGTACTGAGCCCGGCTGGAGTTGGTGGCTACACCTTC.

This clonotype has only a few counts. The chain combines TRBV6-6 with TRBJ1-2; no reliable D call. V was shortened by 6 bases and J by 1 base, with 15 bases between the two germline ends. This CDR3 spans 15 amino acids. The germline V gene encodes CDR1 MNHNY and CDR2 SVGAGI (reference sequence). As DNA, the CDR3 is TGTGCCAGCAGAAATTACGACGGAATTAACTATGGCTACACCTTC. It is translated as CASRNYDGINYGYTF.

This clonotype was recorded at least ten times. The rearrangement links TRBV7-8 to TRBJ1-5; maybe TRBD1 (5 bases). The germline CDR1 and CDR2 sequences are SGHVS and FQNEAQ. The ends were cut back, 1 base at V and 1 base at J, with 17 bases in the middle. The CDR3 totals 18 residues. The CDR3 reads CASSLDHRSVGSNQPQHF. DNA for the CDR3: TGTGCCAGCAGCTTAGATCACAGGTCTGTTGGAAGCAATCAGCCCCAGCATTTT. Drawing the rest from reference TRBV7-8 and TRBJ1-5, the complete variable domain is GAGVSQSPRYKVAKRGQDVALRCDPISGHVSLFWYQQALGQGPEFLTYFQNEAQLDKSGLPSDRFFAERPEGSVSTLKIQRTQQEDSAVYLCASSLDHRSVGSNQPQHFGDGTRLSIL.

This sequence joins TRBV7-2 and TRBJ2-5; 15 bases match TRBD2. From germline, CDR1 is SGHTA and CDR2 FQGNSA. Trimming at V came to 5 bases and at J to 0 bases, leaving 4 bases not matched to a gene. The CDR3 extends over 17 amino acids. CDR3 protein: CASSIGLAGGYQETQYF. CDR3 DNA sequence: TGTGCCAGCAGCATAGGACTAGCGGGGGGGTACCAAGAGACCCAGTACTTC.

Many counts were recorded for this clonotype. The CDR3 is CAIRDGQVDSPLHF. CDR3 coding DNA: TGTGCCATCAGGGATGGGCAAGTGGATTCACCCCTCCACTTT. The rearrangement uses TRBV10-3 and TRBJ1-6; D is ambiguous. Germline CDR1 and CDR2: ENHRY and SYGVKD. Trimming took off 6 bases at V and 8 bases at J, with 14 bases between the two ends. The CDR3 contains 14 residues.

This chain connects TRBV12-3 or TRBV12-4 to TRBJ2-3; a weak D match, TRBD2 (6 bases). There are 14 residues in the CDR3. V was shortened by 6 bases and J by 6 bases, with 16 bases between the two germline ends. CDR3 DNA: TGTGCCAGCAGGGGGGGATGGCCGCCCGATACGCAGTATTTT. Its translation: CASRGGWPPDTQYF.

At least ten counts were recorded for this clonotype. The CDR3 DNA reads TGTGCCAGCAGCGGGGACAGCTATTACCAAGAGACCCAGTACTTC. It yields the protein CASSGDSYYQETQYF. V gene TRBV12-3 or TRBV12-4 combines with J gene TRBJ2-5, with 7 bases aligning to TRBD1. CDR3 length equals 15 residues. The ends lost 6 bases at V and 0 bases at J; junction bases unmatched: 7.

The CDR3 protein is CASSPRQGGYNEQFF. The CDR3 DNA reads TGCGCCAGCAGCCCGAGGCAGGGGGGCTACAATGAGCAGTTCTTC. V is TRBV4-3 and J is TRBJ2-1; weak D call: TRBD1 (7 bases). Per the germline V gene, CDR1 is LGHNA and CDR2 is YSLEER. V lost 4 bases to trimming and J lost 3 bases, with 13 bases between them. This CDR3 contains 15 residues.